The 14 T cell receptor beta chains listed next were all sequenced from one sample in a study of early T cells in non-severe SARS-CoV-2 infection. TCRdb used MiXCR to reprocess the 5' RACE reads, holding one entry per CDR3 protein. In the table there are about 80,000 distinct CDR3 sequences, around a tenth of which are singletons. Input material: whole blood. The receptors were sampled from an adult who was a healthcare worker with PCR-confirmed SARS-CoV-2 infection or an uninfected control (not recorded which).

The sample holds many counts of this clonotype. The chain links TRBV30 to TRBJ2-2, with 9 bases identical to TRBD1. The J segment lost 3 bases and the V segment lost 6 bases, leaving 14 bases of the junction unmatched. The length of the CDR3 is 17 residues. The germline CDR1 and CDR2 sequences are GTSNPN and SVGIG (reference sequence). CDR3 sequence reads: CACRDRVAKTYTGELFF. CDR3 nucleotides: TGTGCCTGCCGGGACAGGGTAGCCAAAACCTACACCGGGGAGCTGTTTTTT.

This clonotype was seen a handful of times. The rearrangement uses TRBV7-9 and TRBJ2-7; no clear D gene. The V end lost 5 bases, the J end lost 2 bases, and 13 bases lay between the germline ends. CDR3 length: 14 residues. Germline V CDR1 and CDR2: SEHNR, FQNEAQ (reference sequence). The CDR3 DNA follows: TGTGCCAGCAGCGCCTCCGAGACGCCCTACGAGCAGTACTTC. Its protein product is CASSASETPYEQYF.

At least ten counts were recorded for this clonotype. This chain connects TRBV7-8 to TRBJ2-7, with D perhaps being TRBD1 or TRBD2 (5 bases each). V lost 5 bases, J lost 2 bases, and 22 bases lay in between. Germline V gene lookup returns CDR1 SGHVS and CDR2 FQNEAQ. CDR3 length: 17 residues. As DNA, the CDR3 is TGTGCCAGCAGCGCCTCCGAAAACCGGGACGGACCCTACGAGCAGTACTTC. As protein: CASSASENRDGPYEQYF. The whole variable domain, filled in from reference TRBV7-8 and TRBJ2-7, reads GAGVSQSPRYKVAKRGQDVALRCDPISGHVSLFWYQQALGQGPEFLTYFQNEAQLDKSGLPSDRFFAERPEGSVSTLKIQRTQQEDSAVYLCASSASENRDGPYEQYFGPGTRLTVT.

This clonotype appeared many times. The V call is TRBV12-3 or TRBV12-4, the J call TRBJ1-5; D uncertain. Trimming cost V 6 bases and J 3 bases, with 12 bases left between them. CDR3 length: 14 amino acids. The CDR3, as DNA: TGTGCCAGCAGGGCCAATTTCCCCAATCAGCCCCAGCATTTT. Its protein product is CASRANFPNQPQHF.

The CDR3: CSARDSGPTDTQYF. CDR3 nucleotides: TGCAGTGCTAGAGATTCGGGGCCGACAGATACGCAGTATTTT. The chain recombines TRBV20-1 with TRBJ2-3; either TRBD1 or TRBD2 may supply D (5 bases each). Trimming took off 0 bases at V and 3 bases at J, with 10 bases between the two ends. This CDR3 comprises 14 residues. The germline CDR1 and CDR2 sequences are DFQATT and SNEGSKA (reference sequence).

This clonotype was counted ten times or more. The J gene is TRBJ1-2, the V gene TRBV6-2 or TRBV6-3; unclear D gene. Germline loops: CDR1 MNHEY, CDR2 SVGEGT. Trimming took off 5 bases at V and 5 bases at J, with 21 bases between the two ends. The CDR3 length is 16 residues. CDR3 amino acids: CASSDRSGLGPYGYTF. CDR3 bases: TGTGCCAGCAGTGATCGGAGCGGACTGGGCCCATATGGCTACACCTTC.

This clonotype has ten or more counts. V usage is TRBV20-1 and J usage is TRBJ2-7; D is possibly TRBD1 (5 bases). V was shortened by 8 bases and J by 4 bases, with 18 bases between the two germline ends. Germline-derived CDR1 and CDR2 are DFQATT and SNEGSKA (reference sequence). The CDR3 has 13 amino acids. The CDR3, as DNA: TGCAGTCAGGGTCGAAGGGCATCGTACGAGCAGTACTTC. Protein sequence: CSQGRRASYEQYF.

This clonotype was seen a handful of times. The chain carries TRBV5-1 and TRBJ2-3; 13 positions match TRBD2. Germline V gene data show CDR1 as SGHRS and CDR2 as YFSETQ. Trimming removed 4 bases from V and 4 bases from J; junction bases left unmatched: 6. The CDR3 is made up of 16 amino acids. CDR3 nucleotides: TGCGCCAGCAGCCTGGGACTAGCGGGACGGGCAGATACGCAGTATTTT. Encoded protein: CASSLGLAGRADTQYF. Using reference TRBV5-1 and TRBJ2-3 for the parts outside the CDR3, the full variable domain is KAGVTQTPRYLIKTRGQQVTLSCSPISGHRSVSWYQQTPGQGLQFLFEYFSETQRNKGNFPGRFSGRQFSNSRSEMNVSTLELGDSALYLCASSLGLAGRADTQYFGPGTRLTVL.

This chain connects TRBV6-1 to TRBJ2-1, with 12 bases lining up with TRBD1. Germline assignment: CDR1 MNHNS and CDR2 SASEGT. The junction had 6 bases not matched to a gene; V was cut back by 1 base and J by 8 bases. The CDR3 is 16 amino acids. CDR3 amino acids: CASSEVIGTGGDEQFF. In DNA, the CDR3 is TGTGCCAGCAGTGAAGTGATAGGGACAGGGGGCGATGAGCAGTTCTTC.

The chain carries TRBV4-1 and TRBJ1-2; no firm D call. Germline CDR1 and CDR2: MGHRA and YSYEKL. The CDR3 loop spans 13 amino acids. Trimming pared 3 bases from V and 1 base from J, leaving 6 bases between. In DNA, the CDR3 is TGCGCCAGCAGCCAGGCTAATAACTATGGCTACACCTTC. Its translation: CASSQANNYGYTF.

V gene TRBV5-1 combines with J gene TRBJ2-7, with 7 bases lining up with TRBD2. Unmatched junction bases numbered 8, after V lost 0 bases and J lost 2 bases. The CDR3 totals 16 residues. Germline assignment: CDR1 SGHRS and CDR2 YFSETQ. In DNA, the CDR3 is TGCGCCAGCAGCTTGGTCGGGTCGGGGGGAACCTACGAGCAGTACTTC. Protein sequence: CASSLVGSGGTYEQYF.

In this sample, this clonotype turned up a few times. The chain is built from TRBV29-1 and TRBJ2-5, with D possibly being TRBD1 (5 bases). Germline V lookup: CDR1 SQVTM, CDR2 ANQGSEA. The CDR3 totals 16 residues. Trimming removed 6 bases at V and 1 base at J, with 21 bases between. CDR3 nucleotides: TGCAGCGTCATTGGTACAGGCCTAACCCTCCAAGAGACCCAGTACTTC. Its translation: CSVIGTGLTLQETQYF. The full variable domain, its missing parts supplied by reference TRBV29-1 and TRBJ2-5, is SAVISQKPSRDICQRGTSLTIQCQVDSQVTMMFWYRQQPGQSLTLIATANQGSEATYESGFVIDKFPISRPNLTFSTLTVSNMSPEDSSIYLCSVIGTGLTLQETQYFGPGTRLLVL.

This clonotype was observed a few times. The chain employs TRBV18 and TRBJ2-3; no reliable D call. This CDR3 contains 13 residues. Deletions cut 9 bases from V and 3 bases from J, with 13 bases between. Germline V gene lookup returns CDR1 KGHSH and CDR2 LQKENI. CDR3 residues: CASLLTQTDTQYF. The CDR3 DNA sequence: TGTGCCAGTCTATTGACGCAGACAGATACGCAGTATTTT. The entire variable domain, with the rest obtained from reference TRBV18 and TRBJ2-3, is as follows: NAGVMQNPRHLVRRRGQEARLRCSPMKGHSHVYWYRQLPEEGLKFMVYLQKENIIDESGMPKERFSAEFPKEGPSILRIQQVVRGDSAAYFCASLLTQTDTQYFGPGTRLTVL.

There are many counts of this clonotype. The chain links TRBV20-1 to TRBJ2-7, with 12 bases that match TRBD1. CDR1 and CDR2 from the germline V gene are DFQATT and SNEGSKA (reference sequence). With V trimmed by 4 bases and J by 5 bases, 9 bases remained unmatched. The CDR3 has 15 residues. The CDR3 sequence is CSANPGQGAVHEQYF. CDR3 coding DNA: TGCAGTGCTAACCCGGGACAGGGGGCTGTCCACGAGCAGTACTTC.